These 9 T cell receptor beta chains share one sample of origin, sequenced in a study of blood T cell repertoires in COVID-19. Profiling relied on immunoSEQ multiplex PCR, and the TCRdb table lists in-frame clones only, not all of them. This table has some 400,000 clones, around nine tenths appearing once. The sample was PBMCs or T cells enriched from blood (not recorded which). These receptors came from a woman in her twenties or thirties who had recovered from COVID-19.

A remark on this clone: With a much larger clone just one base away, this may be a read error. The chain links TRBV11-1 to TRBJ2-7, with 10 bases fitting TRBD1. Germline CDR1 reads SGHAT; CDR2 reads FQDESV (reference sequence). CDR3 length: 14 amino acids. V shed 5 bases and J 2 bases; nucleotides not matched to a gene: 3. Here the CDR3 reads CASSTGTGAYEQYF. In DNA, the CDR3 is TGTGCCAGCAGCACCGGGACAGGGGCCTACGAGCAGTACTTC.

This clone came up a few times. Distinct nucleotide sequences in the sample also encode this CDR3. V usage is TRBV9 and J usage is TRBJ2-7; 10 bases agree with TRBD1. V gave up 4 bases and J gave up 2 bases; unmatched junction bases: 3. Looked up from germline, CDR1 is SGDLS and CDR2 is YYNGEE. The CDR3 runs to 14 residues. The CDR3 here is CASSPGQGAYEQYF. The CDR3 coding sequence is TGTGCCAGCAGCCCTGGACAGGGGGCCTACGAGCAGTACTTC.

V gene TRBV7-2 combines with J gene TRBJ2-7; 7 positions match TRBD2. The CDR3 contains 13 residues. Losses at the gene ends were 6 bases for V and 3 bases for J; bases not matched to a gene: 5. The V gene's germline CDR1 is SGHTA and CDR2 FQGNSA. CDR3 in DNA: TGTGCCAGCAGTCTACTAGCGTACTACGAGCAGTACTTC. As protein: CASSLLAYYEQYF.

The V call is TRBV15, the J call TRBJ1-4, with 7 bases aligning to TRBD1. The V segment lost 2 bases and the J segment 5 bases; nucleotides outside the gene matches: 5. The V gene's germline CDR1 is LNHNV and CDR2 YYDKDF (reference sequence). The length of the CDR3 is 15 residues. CDR3 DNA: TGTGCCACCAGCAGAACCGGGACAGTCAATGAAAAACTGTTTTTT. Translated, it gives CATSRTGTVNEKLFF.

The chain links TRBV6-4 to TRBJ1-2; D ambiguous. The CDR3 runs to 14 residues. Trimming took 7 bases from V and 8 from J, leaving 20 bases between them. The germline gives CDR1 MRHNA, CDR2 SNTAGT. This CDR3 is CASNSWRLLQGYTF. DNA for the CDR3: TGTGCCAGCAACTCCTGGAGACTCTTGCAAGGCTACACCTTC.

The gene calls are TRBV19 and TRBJ2-1; weak D call: TRBD2 (6 bases). The V end lost 4 bases, the J end lost 1 base, and 11 bases lay between the germline ends. The germline gives CDR1 LNHDA, CDR2 SQIVND (reference sequence). The CDR3 spans 15 residues. CDR3 protein: CASSRAEGSYNEQFF. As DNA, the CDR3 is TGTGCCAGTAGTAGGGCGGAGGGGTCCTACAATGAGCAGTTCTTC.

This clone was recorded once. The rearrangement joins TRBV5-5 to TRBJ2-7; TRBD1 might be the D (5 bases). This CDR3 has 16 residues. Germline values: CDR1 SGHKS, CDR2 YYEKEE (reference sequence). Trimming removed 0 bases at V and 3 bases at J, with 16 bases between. The CDR3 nucleotides read TGTGCCAGCAGCTTGGCCTTAGACAGCGAATTCTACGAGCAGTACTTC. Protein: CASSLALDSEFYEQYF. The variable domain in full, completed from reference TRBV5-5 and TRBJ2-7, reads DAGVTQSPTHLIKTRGQQVTLRCSPISGHKSVSWYQQVLGQGPQFIFQYYEKEERGRGNFPDRFSARQFPNYSSELNVNALLLGDSALYLCASSLALDSEFYEQYFGPGTRLTVT.

The chain links TRBV20-1 to TRBJ1-5; the match to TRBD1 covers 9 bases. The ends lost 3 bases at V and 6 bases at J; junction bases unmatched: 3. This CDR3 comprises 13 residues. CDR1 DFQATT and CDR2 SNEGSKA come from the germline V gene (reference sequence). For the CDR3, the DNA is TGCAGTGCTAGTAGGGGACAGGGTCAGCCCCAGCATTTT. As protein: CSASRGQGQPQHF.

This clone was seen once. The genes are TRBV6-1 and TRBJ1-2, with no clear D. The CDR3 consists of 13 residues. Trimming left V 2 bases short and J 4 bases short, with 8 bases between. CDR1 is MNHNS and CDR2 is SASEGT in the germline V gene. The CDR3 region is CASSELAGYGYTF. The CDR3 DNA sequence: TGTGCCAGCAGTGAACTGGCAGGCTATGGCTACACCTTC.